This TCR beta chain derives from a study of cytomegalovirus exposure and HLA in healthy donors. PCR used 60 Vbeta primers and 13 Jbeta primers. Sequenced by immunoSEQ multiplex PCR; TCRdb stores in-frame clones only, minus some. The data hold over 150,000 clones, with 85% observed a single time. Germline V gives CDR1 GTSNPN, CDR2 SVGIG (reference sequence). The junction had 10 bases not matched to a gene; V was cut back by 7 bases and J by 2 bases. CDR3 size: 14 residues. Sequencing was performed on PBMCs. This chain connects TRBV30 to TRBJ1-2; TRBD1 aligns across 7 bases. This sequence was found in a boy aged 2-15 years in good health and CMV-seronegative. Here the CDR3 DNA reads TGTGCCTTCACAGGGGACGGAAGCAACTATGGCTACACCTTC. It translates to CAFTGDGSNYGYTF. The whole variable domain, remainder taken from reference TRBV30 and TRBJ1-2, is SQTIHQWPATLVQPVGSPLSLECTVEGTSNPNLYWYRQAAGRGLQLLFYSVGIGQISSEVPQNLSASRPQDRQFILSSKKLLLSDSGFYLCAFTGDGSNYGYTFGSGTRLTVV.